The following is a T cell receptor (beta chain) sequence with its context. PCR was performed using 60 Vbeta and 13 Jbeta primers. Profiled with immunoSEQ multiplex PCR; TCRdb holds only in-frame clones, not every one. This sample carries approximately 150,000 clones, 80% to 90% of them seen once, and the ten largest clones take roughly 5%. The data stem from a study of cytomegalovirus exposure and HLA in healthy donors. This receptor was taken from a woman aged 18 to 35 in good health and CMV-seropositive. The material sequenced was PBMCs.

CDR3 in DNA: TGTGCCAGCAGTTTACAGGGGGTGGGTACAGATACGCAGTATTTT. Translated: CASSLQGVGTDTQYF. The gene calls are TRBV27 and TRBJ2-3; 7 positions match TRBD1. The V segment lost 2 bases and the J segment 3 bases; nucleotides outside the gene matches: 5. Germline lookup yields CDR1 MNHEY and CDR2 SMNVEV (reference sequence). The CDR3 sequence is 15 residues long.